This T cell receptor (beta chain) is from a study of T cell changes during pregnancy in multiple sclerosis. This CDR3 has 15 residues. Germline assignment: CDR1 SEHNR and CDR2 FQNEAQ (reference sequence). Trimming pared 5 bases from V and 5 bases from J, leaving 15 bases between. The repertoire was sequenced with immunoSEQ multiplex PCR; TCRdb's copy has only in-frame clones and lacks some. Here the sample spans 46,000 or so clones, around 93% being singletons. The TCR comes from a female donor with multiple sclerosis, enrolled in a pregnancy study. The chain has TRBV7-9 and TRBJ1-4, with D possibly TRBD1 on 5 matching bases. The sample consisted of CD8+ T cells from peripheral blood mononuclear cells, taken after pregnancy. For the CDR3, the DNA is TGTGCCAGCAGCCGCGGGGGGGGGAACAATGAAAAACTGTTTTTT. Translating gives CASSRGGGNNEKLFF.